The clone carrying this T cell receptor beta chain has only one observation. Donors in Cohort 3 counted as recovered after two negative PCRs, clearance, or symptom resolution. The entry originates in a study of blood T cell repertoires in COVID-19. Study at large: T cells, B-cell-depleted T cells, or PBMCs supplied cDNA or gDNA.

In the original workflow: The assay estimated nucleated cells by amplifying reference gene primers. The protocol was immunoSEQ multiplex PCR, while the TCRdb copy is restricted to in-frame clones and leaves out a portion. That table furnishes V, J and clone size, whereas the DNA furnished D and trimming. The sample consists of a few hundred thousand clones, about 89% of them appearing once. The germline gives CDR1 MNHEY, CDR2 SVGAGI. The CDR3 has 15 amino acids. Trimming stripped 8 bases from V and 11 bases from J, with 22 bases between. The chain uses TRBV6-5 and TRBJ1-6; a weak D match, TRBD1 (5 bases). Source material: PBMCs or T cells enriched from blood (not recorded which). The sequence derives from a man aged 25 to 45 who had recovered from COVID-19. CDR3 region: CASHLMGQGKAPLHF. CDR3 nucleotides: TGTGCCAGCCACCTCATGGGGCAGGGCAAAGCACCCCTCCACTTT.